These 7 T cell receptor beta chains were all obtained from the same sample, sequenced in a study of tumor-infiltrating lymphocytes in primary liver carcinoma. Co-extracted RNA and DNA came from 20-30 mg of unsorted bulk tissue. Starting material of 500 ng total RNA yielded TCR beta cDNA via a constant-region primer. Libraries of TCR beta came from three nested multiplex PCR rounds with slightly modified ARM-PCR. Rounds one and two of PCR, each of roughly 11 cycles, were primed with TRBV1-TRBV30 forward primers and a C-beta reverse primer. TCRdb fed the multiplex PCR reads into MiXCR, producing one record per CDR3 protein. The sample records approximately 92,000 distinct CDR3 sequences, about three quarters being singletons. Sequencing was carried out using liver tumor tissue from sampling region 5. Subset noted: tumor region T5, tumor centre. The receptors were gathered from an older woman with primary liver carcinoma and hepatitis B virus infection.

As regards this clonotype: This may come from a read error, since a much larger clone is one base off. V usage is TRBV14 and J usage is TRBJ2-5; no clear D gene. Looked up from germline, CDR1 is SGHDN and CDR2 is FVKESK. This CDR3 region has 12 residues. CDR3: CPSSQVLETQYF. The CDR3 nucleotides are TGTCCCAGCAGCCAAGTTTTGGAGACCCAGTACTTC.

This clonotype was observed at least ten times. This chain joins TRBV10-3 and TRBJ2-7, with D uncertain. Germline CDR1 and CDR2: ENHRY and SYGVKD. The CDR3 sequence is 12 residues long. The germline V and J ends were trimmed by 2 bases and 5 bases, with 7 bases remaining between them. The CDR3 DNA reads TGTGCCATCAGTGAGGGAAAGAACGAGCAGTACTTC. Its protein is CAISEGKNEQYF.

V is TRBV11-2 and J is TRBJ2-5, with TRBD2 identical over 8 bases. Germline CDR1 SGHAT, CDR2 FQNNGV. V was pared by 8 bases and J by 4 bases, with 12 bases of the junction left unmatched. CDR3 length: 15 amino acids. CDR3 sequence reads: CASCGGSSGVETQYF. For the CDR3, the DNA is TGTGCCAGCTGCGGGGGGAGCTCCGGAGTAGAGACCCAGTACTTC.

CDR3 residues: CASSLGTYSVNEQFF. DNA of the CDR3: TGTGCCAGCAGCTTAGGCACATACAGCGTAAATGAGCAGTTCTTC. The chain links TRBV11-2 to TRBJ2-1; unclear D gene. The CDR3 spans 15 residues. CDR1 is SGHAT and CDR2 is FQNNGV in the germline V gene. V lost 1 base, J lost 7 bases, and 14 bases lay in between.

In this sample, this clonotype turned up a few times. A much larger clonotype is one base distant, so this may be a read error. The chain has TRBV5-4 and TRBJ1-2, with D tentatively TRBD1 (5 bases). Looked up from germline, CDR1 is SGHNT and CDR2 is YYREEE (reference sequence). There are 16 residues in the CDR3. For the CDR3, the DNA is TGTCCCAGCAGCCCGGGCTCAGGACAAGGGAGCGGCGGCTACACCTTC. This codes for CPSSPGSGQGSGGYTF.

This clonotype was recorded many times. V is TRBV6-5 and J is TRBJ1-1; TRBD1 might be the D (6 bases). CDR3 length equals 17 residues. The V gene lost 4 bases and the J gene lost 0 bases, with 18 bases spanning the gap. Germline V gives CDR1 MNHEY, CDR2 SVGAGI. The CDR3: CASSSSTGRRVNTEAFF. CDR3 sequence (DNA): TGTGCCAGCAGTTCCTCTACAGGGAGAAGGGTGAACACTGAAGCTTTCTTT.

Worth noting for this clonotype: A much larger clone differs by one base, so this may be a read error. The chain employs TRBV12-3 or TRBV12-4 and TRBJ2-5; TRBD2 matches 8 bases. The CDR3 runs to 15 residues. CDR3 nucleotide sequence: TGTGTCAGCAGTTTAGAGGCGGGAGGTTCGGAGACCCAGTACTTC. Protein sequence: CVSSLEAGGSETQYF.